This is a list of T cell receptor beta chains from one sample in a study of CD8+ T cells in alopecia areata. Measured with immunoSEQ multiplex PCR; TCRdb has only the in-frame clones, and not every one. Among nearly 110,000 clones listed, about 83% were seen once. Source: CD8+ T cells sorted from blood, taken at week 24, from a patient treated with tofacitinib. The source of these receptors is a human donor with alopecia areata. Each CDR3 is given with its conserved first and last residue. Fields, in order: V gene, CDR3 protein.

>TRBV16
CASSPSGGRGYTF
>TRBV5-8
CASSFSSPEQFF
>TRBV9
CASSPSLAGLTDTQYF
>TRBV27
CASSLGSNQPQHF
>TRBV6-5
CASSEYSGGPGTQYF
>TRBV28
CASSLSGSYYGYTF
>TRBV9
CASNPTSGGAGEQFF
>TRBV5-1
CASSPNGGGNQPQHF
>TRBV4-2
CASSQEIGYAGELFF
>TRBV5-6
CASSSDHYEQYF
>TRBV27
CASTSVRSSYNEQFF
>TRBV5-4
CASSLGRGVSSYSEQFF
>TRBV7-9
CASSAGAAGLLMNTEAFF
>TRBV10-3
CAIQRSGRADEQYF
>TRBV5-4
CASSLGVIPGELFF
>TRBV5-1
CASSLGEFYEQYF
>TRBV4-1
CASSPSVAGEDEQFF
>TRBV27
CASSLGRVGTEAFF
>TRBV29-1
CSVGSRTFPREQYF
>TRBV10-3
CAILRQGARTGELFF
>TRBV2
CASSESGSSSYEQYF
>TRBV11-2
CASSLYPPGRENTEAFF
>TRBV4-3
CASSQEGQSTQYF
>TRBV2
CASMESSRFQETQYF